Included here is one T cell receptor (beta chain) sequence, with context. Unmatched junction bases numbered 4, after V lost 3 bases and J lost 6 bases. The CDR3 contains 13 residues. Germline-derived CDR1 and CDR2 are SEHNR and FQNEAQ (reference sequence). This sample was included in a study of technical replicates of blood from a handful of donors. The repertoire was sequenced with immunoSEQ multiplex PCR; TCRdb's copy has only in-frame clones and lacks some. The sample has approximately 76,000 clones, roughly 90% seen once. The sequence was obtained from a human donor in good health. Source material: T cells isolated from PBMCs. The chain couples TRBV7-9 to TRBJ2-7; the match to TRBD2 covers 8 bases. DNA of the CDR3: TGTGCCAGCAGCTTTGGACTAGCTCGCGAGCAGTACTTC. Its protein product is CASSFGLAREQYF.